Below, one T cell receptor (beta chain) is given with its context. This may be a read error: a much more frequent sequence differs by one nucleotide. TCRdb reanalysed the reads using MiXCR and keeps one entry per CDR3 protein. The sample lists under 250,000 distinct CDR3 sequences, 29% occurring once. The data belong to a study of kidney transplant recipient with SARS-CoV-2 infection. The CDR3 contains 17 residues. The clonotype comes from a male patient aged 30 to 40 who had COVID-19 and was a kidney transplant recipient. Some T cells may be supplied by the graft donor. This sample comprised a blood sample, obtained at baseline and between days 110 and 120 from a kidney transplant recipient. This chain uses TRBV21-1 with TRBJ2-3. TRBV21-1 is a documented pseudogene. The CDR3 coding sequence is TGTGCCAACAGAGGTATAATAGCTACAGTCATGCAAGATACGCAGTATTTT. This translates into CANRGIIATVMQDTQYF.